The 32 T cell receptor beta chains presented below share a single source sample, sequenced in a study of identical twins. One entry per CDR3 protein, called by TCRdb with MiXCR from the 5' RACE reads. Among around 680,000 distinct CDR3 sequences, less than 10% were seen once, and the ten largest hold 0.8% to 1%. The sample was also linked to a second study, of yellow fever vaccine responses in identical twins.

The sample taken for sequencing was PBMCs. The receptors originated from a woman younger than 35 in good health.

The gene calls are TRBV20-1 and TRBJ2-5; 9 bases map to TRBD2. Germline assignment: CDR1 DFQATT and CDR2 SNEGSKA (reference sequence). The CDR3 has 20 amino acids. V trimming: 1 base; J trimming: 3 bases; junction bases outside the gene matches: 21. This chain's CDR3 is CSARAFGAGGPSNPKETQYF. In DNA, the CDR3 is TGCAGTGCTAGAGCCTTCGGGGCGGGAGGGCCTTCTAATCCAAAAGAGACCCAGTACTTC.

At least ten counts were recorded for this clonotype. V gene TRBV5-1 combines with J gene TRBJ1-1, with D possibly matching TRBD1 (6 bases). The CDR3 has 14 residues. Germline V gene data show CDR1 as SGHRS and CDR2 as YFSETQ. V was shortened by 3 bases and J by 1 base, with 10 bases between the two germline ends. For the CDR3, the DNA is TGCGCCAGCAGCTCCGGGACACCGAACACTGAAGCTTTCTTT. Its translation: CASSSGTPNTEAFF.

This clonotype was detected many times. The chain couples TRBV12-3 or TRBV12-4 to TRBJ1-2, with D possibly TRBD1 on 5 matching bases. CDR3 length: 12 amino acids. Trimming removed 6 bases at V and 4 bases at J, with 9 bases between. The CDR3 bases are TGTGCCAGCAGCCGCGACAGCTATGGCTACACCTTC. Translating it yields CASSRDSYGYTF.

This clonotype was seen a few times. The chain has TRBV7-6 and TRBJ2-5, with TRBD1 identical over 7 bases. J lost 5 bases, V lost 5 bases, and 8 bases had no gene match. The germline V gene encodes CDR1 SGHVS and CDR2 FNYEAQ. This CDR3 is built from 14 residues. DNA for the CDR3: TGTGCCAGCAGCCGAAAAGGGGGCACGGAGACCCAGTACTTC. Translating it yields CASSRKGGTETQYF.

This clonotype showed up many times. The chain couples TRBV10-3 to TRBJ2-5; D ambiguous. The CDR3 runs to 14 residues. V lost 0 bases and J lost 0, with 5 bases in between. Germline V gene data show CDR1 as ENHRY and CDR2 as SYGVKD. CDR3 amino acids: CAISESTDQETQYF. The DNA for the CDR3 is TGTGCCATCAGTGAGTCGACGGACCAAGAGACCCAGTACTTC.

This clonotype was counted a few times. This chain links TRBV27 with TRBJ2-7, with 10 bases matching TRBD2. The CDR3 is made up of 16 amino acids. With V trimmed by 0 bases and J by 4 bases, 6 bases remained unmatched. Germline-derived CDR1 and CDR2 are MNHEY and SMNVEV (reference sequence). The CDR3 is CASSLSRLAGEYEQYF. CDR3 nucleotide sequence: TGTGCCAGCAGTTTATCGCGGCTAGCGGGAGAGTACGAGCAGTACTTC.

This clonotype showed up many times. The rearrangement joins TRBV27 to TRBJ2-7, with D maybe TRBD1 (6 bases). The length of the CDR3 is 14 residues. With 0 bases removed from V and 4 bases from J, the gap between germline ends came to 10 bases. Germline CDR1 reads MNHEY; CDR2 reads SMNVEV (reference sequence). The CDR3 loop reads CASSLSGRGYEQYF. CDR3 DNA: TGTGCCAGCAGTTTATCGGGCAGGGGTTACGAGCAGTACTTC.

This clonotype was seen a few times. J is TRBJ2-2 and V is TRBV4-1; D call uncertain. Germline V gene data show CDR1 as MGHRA and CDR2 as YSYEKL. V was shortened by 0 bases and J by 6 bases, with 23 bases between the two germline ends. This CDR3 has 19 residues. The CDR3 coding sequence is TGCGCCAGCAGCCAAGATTTAAGTCGGACCTTAGTGGGCGCCGGGGAGCTGTTTTTT. As protein: CASSQDLSRTLVGAGELFF.

In this sample, this clonotype turned up a few times. The rearrangement uses TRBV15 and TRBJ2-7; possibly TRBD1 or TRBD2 for D (5 bases each). Germline-derived CDR1 and CDR2 are LNHNV and YYDKDF (reference sequence). This CDR3 has 13 residues. Trimming cost V 0 bases and J 5 bases, with 8 bases left between them. Here the CDR3 reads CATSRDMGDEQYF. The DNA of the CDR3 is TGTGCCACCAGCAGAGATATGGGGGACGAGCAGTACTTC. The full variable domain, in which reference TRBV15 and TRBJ2-7 provide the parts outside the CDR3, is DAMVIQNPRYQVTQFGKPVTLSCSQTLNHNVMYWYQQKSSQAPKLLFHYYDKDFNNEADTPDNFQSRRPNTSFCFLDIRSPGLGDTAMYLCATSRDMGDEQYFGPGTRLTVT.

This chain connects TRBV15 to TRBJ2-7, with 7 bases fitting TRBD2. The germline gives CDR1 LNHNV, CDR2 YYDKDF (reference sequence). CDR3 length equals 17 residues. V dropped 1 base and J dropped 2; count of bases not matched to a gene: 11. The CDR3 coding sequence is TGTGCCACCAGCAGAGGTGACGGGGCGGGAGACACCTACGAGCAGTACTTC. This encodes CATSRGDGAGDTYEQYF.

This clonotype appeared a single time. CDR3 in DNA: TGCAGTGCGGCCAGACCGGGACTAGCGGGAATGGGATCCTACAATGAGCAGTTCTTC. Encoded protein: CSAARPGLAGMGSYNEQFF. The rearrangement links TRBV20-1 to TRBJ2-1; TRBD2 matches at 13 bases. V was pared by 6 bases and J by 1 base, with 15 bases of the junction left unmatched. Germline V gene sequence: CDR1 DFQATT, CDR2 SNEGSKA (reference sequence). The CDR3 extends over 19 amino acids.

This clonotype showed up many times. The genes are TRBV2 and TRBJ2-5; D call uncertain. CDR1 is SNHLY, CDR2 FYNNEI, per germline. The V gene lost 7 bases and the J gene lost 2 bases, with 17 bases spanning the gap. CDR3 length: 15 amino acids. The CDR3 coding sequence is TGTGCCAGCACCAACACTCCACGTGGGCAAGAGACCCAGTACTTC. It codes for CASTNTPRGQETQYF.

This clonotype was seen a few times. The V gene is TRBV29-1, the J gene TRBJ2-7; D is perhaps TRBD1 (5 bases). This CDR3 has 11 amino acids. Germline CDR1 reads SQVTM; CDR2 reads ANQGSEA. Deletions cut 6 bases from V and 7 bases from J, with 13 bases between. The chain's CDR3 is CSVLTVGEQYF. In nucleotides, the CDR3 is TGCAGCGTCCTGACAGTAGGGGAGCAGTACTTC.

CDR3 loop: CASSSYFGQPYEQYF. The DNA for the CDR3 is TGCGCCAGCAGCTCCTACTTCGGGCAGCCCTACGAGCAGTACTTC. This chain uses TRBV5-1 with TRBJ2-7; D not resolved. CDR3 length equals 15 residues. Germline lookup yields CDR1 SGHRS and CDR2 YFSETQ. Trimming took 3 bases from V and 2 from J, leaving 15 bases between them. The variable domain in full, with the rest retrieved from reference TRBV5-1 and TRBJ2-7, is KAGVTQTPRYLIKTRGQQVTLSCSPISGHRSVSWYQQTPGQGLQFLFEYFSETQRNKGNFPGRFSGRQFSNSRSEMNVSTLELGDSALYLCASSSYFGQPYEQYFGPGTRLTVT.

The CDR3 DNA reads as TGTGCCAGCAGCGCGGGGGTCGGGGAGACCCAGTACTTC. Protein product: CASSAGVGETQYF. The rearrangement uses TRBV5-5 and TRBJ2-5; TRBD2 aligns across 7 bases. With 4 bases clipped from V and 5 bases from J, the junction kept 5 bases outside the gene matches. Germline V lookup: CDR1 SGHKS, CDR2 YYEKEE (reference sequence). The CDR3 loop spans 13 amino acids.

Many counts were recorded for this clonotype. The rearrangement joins TRBV3-1 to TRBJ2-2, with D perhaps TRBD2 (6 bases). CDR3 size: 15 residues. V gave up 0 bases and J gave up 3 bases, with 8 bases separating them. Germline CDR1 is LGHDT and CDR2 is YNNKEL (reference sequence). CDR3: CASSQDWGDTGELFF. The DNA for the CDR3 is TGTGCCAGCAGCCAAGACTGGGGGGACACCGGGGAGCTGTTTTTT.

This clonotype was detected ten times or more. The V gene is TRBV15, the J gene TRBJ2-7; D unclear. The germline V gene has CDR1 LNHNV and CDR2 YYDKDF (reference sequence). This CDR3 is built from 14 residues. V was shortened by 0 bases and J by 4 bases, with 10 bases between the two germline ends. For the CDR3, the DNA is TGTGCCACCAGCAGAGACCCTCGGTCTTACGAGCAGTACTTC. It specifies CATSRDPRSYEQYF.

The chain uses TRBV20-1 and TRBJ2-5; the D gene is possibly TRBD2 (5 bases). The CDR3 spans 14 residues. Trimming pared 4 bases from V and 5 bases from J, leaving 17 bases between. Germline-derived CDR1 and CDR2 are DFQATT and SNEGSKA (reference sequence). CDR3 nucleotides: TGCAGTGCTAAGGAGACTACCATGTATGAGACCCAGTACTTC. It is translated as CSAKETTMYETQYF.

The table lists this clonotype with a few counts. The chain uses TRBV20-1 and TRBJ2-5; TRBD1 might be the D (6 bases). CDR3 size: 14 residues. V shed 2 bases and J shed 2 bases, with 12 bases lying between them. CDR1 and CDR2 (germline): DFQATT, SNEGSKA (reference sequence). CDR3 sequence: CSARFGGYQETQYF. CDR3 DNA sequence: TGCAGTGCTAGATTTGGGGGCTATCAAGAGACCCAGTACTTC.

The J gene is TRBJ2-3, the V gene TRBV4-3; 11 bases align to TRBD2. CDR3 length: 18 residues. With 0 bases clipped from V and 3 bases from J, the junction kept 8 bases outside the gene matches. Germline V lookup: CDR1 LGHNA, CDR2 YSLEER. The CDR3 spells CASSQDLVGLAETDTQYF. The CDR3 nucleotides read TGCGCCAGCAGCCAAGATCTGGTGGGACTAGCGGAAACAGATACGCAGTATTTT.

There are many counts of this clonotype. V usage is TRBV5-1 and J usage is TRBJ2-5; D might be TRBD2 (5 bases). With 0 bases removed from V and 3 bases from J, the gap between germline ends came to 12 bases. This CDR3 region has 15 residues. CDR1 SGHRS and CDR2 YFSETQ come from the germline V gene. In DNA, the CDR3 is TGCGCCAGCAGCTTGGAAGCCGGGAAGGAAGAGACCCAGTACTTC. Translation: CASSLEAGKEETQYF.

This clonotype came up a few times. The CDR3 coding sequence is TGTAACCCTAGTTTGGCCAGACAGGGACGGCCCCAGCATTTT. The encoded protein is CNPSLARQGRPQHF. The chain links TRBV7-9 to TRBJ1-5, with 7 bases identical to TRBD1. Per the germline V gene, CDR1 is SEHNR and CDR2 is FQNEAQ (reference sequence). The CDR3 runs 14 residues.

The chain couples TRBV24-1 to TRBJ1-6; D is ambiguous. There are 12 residues in the CDR3. V was cut by 0 bases and J by 16 bases, with 9 bases left in between. Germline V gene data show CDR1 as KGHDR and CDR2 as SFDVKD. CDR3 DNA: TGTGCCACCAGTGATTTGCAAGGACCTCTCCACTTT. Protein: CATSDLQGPLHF.

The chain is built from TRBV28 and TRBJ2-1; D is ambiguous. The CDR3 is 16 residues long. V was clipped by 5 bases and J by 10 bases, with 24 bases between them. CDR1 is MDHEN, CDR2 SYDVKM, per germline. The CDR3 DNA is TGTGCCAGCAGTCTACCCTTCATCGAGTCAACACGAGAGCAGTTCTTC. Translation gives CASSLPFIESTREQFF.

The sample holds a few counts of this clonotype. The V call is TRBV24-1, the J call TRBJ2-5, with TRBD2 matching over 11 bases. Trimming took 5 bases from V and 5 from J; bases not matched to a gene: 18. Germline V lookup: CDR1 KGHDR, CDR2 SFDVKD. The CDR3 runs to 19 residues. The CDR3 loop reads CATSASGSSGRVTLETQYF. The CDR3 coding sequence is TGTGCCACCAGTGCCTCAGGGAGTAGCGGGAGGGTAACACTGGAGACCCAGTACTTC.

This clonotype was detected once. The chain uses TRBV28 and TRBJ2-3, with TRBD2 matching over 12 bases. The CDR3 sequence is 15 residues long. Trimming cost V 10 bases and J 1 base; bases outside gene matches: 6. In germline, CDR1 is MDHEN, CDR2 SYDVKM. CDR3 sequence (DNA): TGTGCCACCGTCCCTAGCGGGGGGGGCACAGATACGCAGTATTTT. This gives the protein CATVPSGGGTDTQYF.

This clonotype was counted between two and nine times. The V and J genes are TRBV27 and TRBJ2-5; tentatively, D is TRBD1 (6 bases). Germline CDR1 and CDR2: MNHEY and SMNVEV (reference sequence). The CDR3 runs 12 residues. This CDR3 reads CARQDQQETQYF. The CDR3 DNA follows: TGTGCTCGACAGGACCAGCAAGAGACCCAGTACTTC.

In its sample, this clonotype was seen many times. V and J are TRBV14 and TRBJ1-6; D is undetermined. CDR3 length: 16 residues. CDR1 SGHDN and CDR2 FVKESK come from the germline V gene. V gave up 4 bases and J gave up 0 bases, with 10 bases separating them. The CDR3 reads CASSRFQSSYNSPLHF. The CDR3 DNA reads TGTGCCAGCAGCCGTTTCCAGAGCTCCTATAATTCACCCCTCCACTTT.

Many counts were recorded for this clonotype. The chain couples TRBV12-3 or TRBV12-4 to TRBJ2-1; tentative D call: TRBD1 (6 bases). The CDR3 spans 15 residues. Trimming pared 6 bases from V and 0 bases from J, leaving 12 bases between. This CDR3 is CASSQGQSSYNEQFF. The DNA for the CDR3 is TGTGCCAGCAGCCAAGGACAGAGCTCCTACAATGAGCAGTTCTTC.

This clonotype was counted only a few times. The gene calls are TRBV2 and TRBJ2-5; possibly TRBD1 for D (5 bases). The CDR3 is 14 residues long. Germline V gives CDR1 SNHLY, CDR2 FYNNEI. V was shortened by 7 bases and J by 0 bases, with 12 bases between the two germline ends. DNA of the CDR3: TGTGCCAGCAACCTCGACAGTTACCAAGAGACCCAGTACTTC. Translation gives CASNLDSYQETQYF.

This rearrangement joins TRBV12-3 or TRBV12-4 to TRBJ2-3, with TRBD2 identical over 8 bases. The J segment lost 4 bases and the V segment lost 2 bases, leaving 11 bases of the junction unmatched. CDR3 size: 17 residues. The CDR3 sequence: CASSLPGGPLGSDTQYF. The CDR3 DNA is TGTGCCAGCAGTTTACCGGGGGGGCCGTTGGGGTCAGATACGCAGTATTTT.

In this sample, this clonotype turned up many times. The V call is TRBV3-1, the J call TRBJ2-1; 11 bases are a match to TRBD2. The germline V gene has CDR1 LGHDT and CDR2 YNNKEL (reference sequence). There are 14 residues in the CDR3. The V gene end was trimmed by 4 bases and the J gene end by 5 bases; junction bases not matched to a gene: 1. The CDR3 spells CASSLAGGNNEQFF. As DNA, the CDR3 is TGTGCCAGCAGCCTAGCGGGAGGGAACAATGAGCAGTTCTTC.